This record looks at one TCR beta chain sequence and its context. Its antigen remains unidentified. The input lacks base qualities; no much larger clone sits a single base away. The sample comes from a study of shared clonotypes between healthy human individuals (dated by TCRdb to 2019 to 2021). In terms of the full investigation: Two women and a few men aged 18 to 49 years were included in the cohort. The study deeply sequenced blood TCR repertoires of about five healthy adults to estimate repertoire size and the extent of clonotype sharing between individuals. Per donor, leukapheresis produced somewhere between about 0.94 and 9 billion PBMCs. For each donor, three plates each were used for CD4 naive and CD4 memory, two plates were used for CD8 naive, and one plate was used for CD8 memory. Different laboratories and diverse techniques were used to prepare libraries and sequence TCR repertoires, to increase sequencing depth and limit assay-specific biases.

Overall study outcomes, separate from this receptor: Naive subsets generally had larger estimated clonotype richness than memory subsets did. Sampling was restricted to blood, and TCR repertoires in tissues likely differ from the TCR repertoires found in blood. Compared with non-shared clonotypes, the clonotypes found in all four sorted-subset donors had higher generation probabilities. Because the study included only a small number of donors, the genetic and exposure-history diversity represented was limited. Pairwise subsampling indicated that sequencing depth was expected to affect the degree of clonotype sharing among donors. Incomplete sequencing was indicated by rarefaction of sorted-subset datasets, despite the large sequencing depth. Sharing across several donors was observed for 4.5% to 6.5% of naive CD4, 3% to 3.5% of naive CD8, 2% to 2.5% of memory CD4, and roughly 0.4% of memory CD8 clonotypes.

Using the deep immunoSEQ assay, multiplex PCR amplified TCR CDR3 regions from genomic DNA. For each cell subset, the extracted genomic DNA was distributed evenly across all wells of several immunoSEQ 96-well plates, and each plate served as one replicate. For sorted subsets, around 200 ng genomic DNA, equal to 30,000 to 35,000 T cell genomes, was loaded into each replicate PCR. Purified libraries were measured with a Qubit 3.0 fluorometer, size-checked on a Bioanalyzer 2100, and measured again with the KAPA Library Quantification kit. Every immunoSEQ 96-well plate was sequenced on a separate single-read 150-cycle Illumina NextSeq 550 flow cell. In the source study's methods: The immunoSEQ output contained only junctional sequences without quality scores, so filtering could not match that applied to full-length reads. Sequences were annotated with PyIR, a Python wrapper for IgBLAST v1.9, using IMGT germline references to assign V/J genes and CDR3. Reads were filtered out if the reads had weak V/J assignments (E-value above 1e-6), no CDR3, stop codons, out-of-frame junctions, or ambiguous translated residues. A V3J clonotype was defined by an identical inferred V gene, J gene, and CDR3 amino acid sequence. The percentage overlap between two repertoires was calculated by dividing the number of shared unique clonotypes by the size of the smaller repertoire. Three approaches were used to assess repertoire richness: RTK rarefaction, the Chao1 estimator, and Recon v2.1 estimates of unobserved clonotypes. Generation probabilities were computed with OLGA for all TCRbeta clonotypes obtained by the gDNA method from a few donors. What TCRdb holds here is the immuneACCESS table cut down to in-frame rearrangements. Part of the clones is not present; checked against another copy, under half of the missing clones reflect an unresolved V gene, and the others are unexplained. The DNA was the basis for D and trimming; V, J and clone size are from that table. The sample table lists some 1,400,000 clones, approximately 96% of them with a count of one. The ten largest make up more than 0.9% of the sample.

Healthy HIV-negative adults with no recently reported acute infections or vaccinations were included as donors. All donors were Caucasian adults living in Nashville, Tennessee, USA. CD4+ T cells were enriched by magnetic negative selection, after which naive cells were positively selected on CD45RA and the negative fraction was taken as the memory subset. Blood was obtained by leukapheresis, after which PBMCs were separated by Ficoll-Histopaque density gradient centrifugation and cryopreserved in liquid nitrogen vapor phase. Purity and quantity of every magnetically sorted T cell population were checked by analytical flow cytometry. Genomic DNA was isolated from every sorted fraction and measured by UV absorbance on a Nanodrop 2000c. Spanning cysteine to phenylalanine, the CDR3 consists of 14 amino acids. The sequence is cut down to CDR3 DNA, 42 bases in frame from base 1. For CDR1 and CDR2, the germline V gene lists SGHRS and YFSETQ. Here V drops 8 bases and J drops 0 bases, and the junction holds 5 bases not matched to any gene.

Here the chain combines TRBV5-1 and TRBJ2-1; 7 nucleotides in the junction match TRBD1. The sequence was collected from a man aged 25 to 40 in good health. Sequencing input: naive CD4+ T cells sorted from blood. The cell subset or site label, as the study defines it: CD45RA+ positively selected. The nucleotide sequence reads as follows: TGCGCCAGAATCAGGGGGAGCTCCTACAATGAGCAGTTCTTC. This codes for CARIRGSSYNEQFF. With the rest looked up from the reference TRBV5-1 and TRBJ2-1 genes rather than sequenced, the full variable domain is KAGVTQTPRYLIKTRGQQVTLSCSPISGHRSVSWYQQTPGQGLQFLFEYFSETQRNKGNFPGRFSGRQFSNSRSEMNVSTLELGDSALYLCARIRGSSYNEQFFGPGTRLTVL.